These 22 T cell receptor beta chains were all obtained from the same sample, sequenced in a study of CD8 T cells in ankylosing spondylitis. TCRdb reprocessed the 5' RACE reads via MiXCR and lists one record per CDR3 protein. This sample carries about 230,000 distinct CDR3 sequences, over 7% of them seen once, and the ten largest clones take more than 4.5%. Sequenced input: blood, either unsorted or a sorted T cell fraction (not recorded which). The receptors were sampled from a female donor with ankylosing spondylitis or in good health (not recorded which).

This clonotype showed up many times. The J gene is TRBJ1-6, the V gene TRBV12-3 or TRBV12-4; no reliable D call. V lost 1 base to trimming and J lost 9 bases, with 10 bases between them. The length of the CDR3 is 14 residues. In DNA, the CDR3 is TGTGCCAGCAGTTTAGAAGGGTCAGGTTCACCCCTCCACTTT. It encodes CASSLEGSGSPLHF.

This clonotype has a count of ten or more. The chain carries TRBV25-1 and TRBJ2-5; tentatively, D is TRBD2 (5 bases). Looked up from germline, CDR1 is MGHDK and CDR2 is SYGVNS. V was shortened by 4 bases and J by 0 bases, with 12 bases between the two germline ends. This CDR3 is built from 15 residues. As DNA, the CDR3 is TGTGCCAGCAGTGCCCCGGCGGAGGACCAAGAGACCCAGTACTTC. Its protein is CASSAPAEDQETQYF.

This clonotype was observed at least ten times. This chain uses TRBV2 with TRBJ1-2; D remains ambiguous. The CDR3 has 14 amino acids. Trimming removed 6 bases at V and 6 bases at J, with 17 bases between. The germline CDR1 and CDR2 sequences are SNHLY and FYNNEI. CDR3 loop: CASRPLNVKNGYTF. The CDR3 nucleotides read TGTGCCAGCAGGCCTTTAAACGTTAAGAATGGCTACACCTTC.

Ten or more counts support this clonotype. The chain's CDR3 is CASSYRGQGTDTQYF. CDR3 DNA: TGTGCCAGCAGTTACCGAGGGCAAGGCACAGATACGCAGTATTTT. The gene calls are TRBV6-5 and TRBJ2-3; TRBD2 might be the D (5 bases). CDR1 and CDR2 (germline): MNHEY, SVGAGI. Trimming pared 2 bases from V and 1 base from J, leaving 10 bases between. The CDR3 is 15 amino acids.

This clonotype appeared many times. The chain couples TRBV6-5 to TRBJ2-1, with 8 nucleotides matching TRBD2. The CDR3 totals 14 residues. V shed 2 bases and J 9 bases; nucleotides not matched to a gene: 6. Germline CDR1 MNHEY, CDR2 SVGAGI. CDR3 sequence reads: CASSYAGGSSEQFF. For the CDR3, the DNA is TGTGCCAGCAGTTACGCGGGAGGTTCCTCTGAGCAGTTCTTC.

Many counts were recorded for this clonotype. The chain has TRBV3-1 and TRBJ2-1; TRBD2 aligns across 10 bases. The CDR3 runs 16 residues. Germline V CDR1 and CDR2: LGHDT, YNNKEL (reference sequence). The V segment lost 2 bases and the J segment 8 bases; nucleotides outside the gene matches: 9. The CDR3 spells CASSQSGTSGKDEQFF. DNA of the CDR3: TGTGCCAGCAGCCAATCGGGAACTAGCGGGAAGGATGAGCAGTTCTTC.

V usage is TRBV29-1 and J usage is TRBJ2-3, with 8 bases lining up with TRBD2. V was pared by 6 bases and J by 7 bases, with 6 bases of the junction left unmatched. The CDR3 length is 12 residues. CDR1 and CDR2 (germline): SQVTM, ANQGSEA. CDR3 DNA: TGCAGCGTCCTCGCGGGGGGCTATACGCAGTATTTT. It specifies CSVLAGGYTQYF.

The sample holds many counts of this clonotype. The chain employs TRBV12-3 or TRBV12-4 and TRBJ1-1; D remains ambiguous. This CDR3 has 15 amino acids. V shed 6 bases and J shed 3 bases, with 17 bases lying between them. Written as DNA, the CDR3 is TGTGCCAGCAGCCACGGCCCCCAAATCGACACTGAAGCTTTCTTT. Residues: CASSHGPQIDTEAFF.

This clonotype has at least ten counts. This rearrangement joins TRBV12-3 or TRBV12-4 to TRBJ2-2; 8 bases are a match to TRBD1. There are 15 residues in the CDR3. V was pared by 3 bases and J by 6 bases, with 6 bases of the junction left unmatched. DNA for the CDR3: TGTGCCAGCAGTTTTCGCAGGGGGCGGGCCGGGGAGCTGTTTTTT. Residues: CASSFRRGRAGELFF.

This clonotype was seen many times. The V gene is TRBV7-2, the J gene TRBJ2-7; 7 positions agree with TRBD2. The junction had 6 bases not matched to a gene; V was cut back by 4 bases and J by 3 bases. Germline V lookup: CDR1 SGHTA, CDR2 FQGNSA. This CDR3 is built from 14 residues. In DNA form, the CDR3 reads TGTGCCAGCAGCTCAAGCGGGATAGGCTACGAGCAGTACTTC. Amino acid sequence: CASSSSGIGYEQYF.

This clonotype was picked up many times. The chain employs TRBV15 and TRBJ1-2, with D unresolved. The V and J ends lost 0 bases and 2 bases respectively, with 7 bases between them. This CDR3 is 14 amino acids long. CDR1 is LNHNV and CDR2 is YYDKDF in the germline V gene (reference sequence). CDR3 nucleotide sequence: TGTGCCACCAGCAGAGAGACCTTCAACTATGGCTACACCTTC. Translating gives CATSRETFNYGYTF.

This clonotype was found many times. The CDR3 region is CSARDTYLGHEQFF. The CDR3 DNA is TGCAGTGCAAGGGACACCTACCTTGGGCATGAGCAGTTCTTC. The rearrangement joins TRBV20-1 to TRBJ2-1; possibly TRBD1 for D (6 bases). V lost 6 bases to trimming and J lost 8 bases, with 20 bases between them. This CDR3 comprises 14 residues. CDR1 is DFQATT, CDR2 SNEGSKA, per germline (reference sequence).

Ten or more counts support this clonotype. This sequence joins TRBV29-1 and TRBJ2-1; D remains ambiguous. CDR3 length equals 13 residues. V gave up 3 bases and J gave up 10 bases, with 16 bases separating them. Germline V gene lookup returns CDR1 SQVTM and CDR2 ANQGSEA. CDR3 DNA sequence: TGCAGCGTTGAGGAGCGTAGGGCTCAAGAGCAGTTCTTC. Its protein product is CSVEERRAQEQFF.

This clonotype turned up a few times. CDR3 sequence: CASSSQGGRETQYF. As DNA, the CDR3 is TGTGCCAGCAGCTCTCAGGGGGGGCGAGAGACCCAGTACTTC. This rearrangement joins TRBV11-2 to TRBJ2-5; D is tentatively TRBD1 or TRBD2 (7 bases each). This CDR3 is built from 14 residues. Germline lookup yields CDR1 SGHAT and CDR2 FQNNGV. V was cut by 4 bases and J by 4 bases, with 13 bases left in between.

This clonotype was recorded many times. This chain connects TRBV7-2 to TRBJ1-5; no clear D gene. The CDR3 sequence is 16 residues long. CDR1 SGHTA and CDR2 FQGNSA come from the germline V gene. V dropped 3 bases and J dropped 6 bases, with 18 bases sitting between them. The CDR3: CASSFGTRAGGQPQHF. In nucleotides, the CDR3 is TGTGCCAGCAGCTTCGGTACCCGGGCTGGCGGTCAGCCCCAGCATTTT.

This clonotype was recorded many times. This chain links TRBV29-1 with TRBJ2-5, with TRBD2 as a possible D gene (6 bases). The germline V gene encodes CDR1 SQVTM and CDR2 ANQGSEA. The CDR3 length is 11 residues. V lost 5 bases and J lost 5, with 9 bases in between. The DNA for the CDR3 is TGCAGCGTTAAGGAGGGGGAGACCCAGTACTTC. Residues: CSVKEGETQYF.

This clonotype was observed many times. The chain employs TRBV5-1 and TRBJ2-1; 7 nucleotides align to TRBD1. The CDR3 runs to 16 residues. CDR1 is SGHRS, CDR2 YFSETQ, per germline. The junction had 7 bases not matched to a gene; V was cut back by 4 bases and J by 0 bases. The DNA for the CDR3 is TGCGCCAGCAGCGGCGACAGGGTTAGCTCCTACAATGAGCAGTTCTTC. Protein: CASSGDRVSSYNEQFF.

This clonotype appeared many times. The chain joins TRBV12-3 or TRBV12-4 to TRBJ2-7; D uncertain. The CDR3 covers 13 residues. V was cut by 3 bases and J by 3 bases, with 9 bases left in between. The CDR3 nucleotides are TGTGCCAGCAGTTTCGTGGGTCTCTACGAGCAGTACTTC. Translating gives CASSFVGLYEQYF.

About this clonotype itself: This clone may be a read error of a much larger clone one base away. The V gene is TRBV20-1, the J gene TRBJ2-7; D ambiguous. Germline CDR1 reads DFQATT; CDR2 reads SNEGSKA (reference sequence). Trimming shortened V by 1 base and J by 6 bases, and 22 bases separated the two germline ends. The CDR3 is 16 residues long. In DNA form, the CDR3 reads TGCAGTGCTAGAGCCTGGGAAGGGTCCGACCTTGGCGAGCAGTACTTC. It yields the protein CSARAWEGSDLGEQYF.

This clonotype appeared many times. CDR3 DNA sequence: TGTGCCAGCAGTCCTAGAGATCAGCCCCAGCATTTT. Its translation: CASSPRDQPQHF. This chain links TRBV6-2 or TRBV6-3 with TRBJ1-5; D unclear. Trimming removed 5 bases at V and 5 bases at J, with 7 bases between. From germline, CDR1 is MNHEY and CDR2 SVGEGT. CDR3 length: 12 residues.

The chain employs TRBV7-2 and TRBJ2-3, with TRBD2 matching 10 bases. The trim removed 4 bases at V and 5 bases at J, leaving 9 bases unmatched. The CDR3 spans 16 residues. Germline CDR1 SGHTA, CDR2 FQGNSA. The DNA of the CDR3 is TGTGCCAGCAGCTCCTGGACTAGCGGAATATTAGATACGCAGTATTTT. Protein: CASSSWTSGILDTQYF.

Turning to this clonotype: A much more abundant neighbour one base away suggests this may be a read error. The CDR3 reads CASSPRQGAKGTEAFF. CDR3 coding DNA: TGCGCCAGCAGCCCCCGGCAGGGGGCGAAGGGCACTGAAGCTTTCTTT. This chain connects TRBV5-1 to TRBJ1-1; 8 nucleotides match TRBD1. V was clipped by 4 bases and J by 4 bases; unmatched bases: 12. Germline CDR1 is SGHRS and CDR2 is YFSETQ. The CDR3 runs to 16 residues.